This T cell receptor beta chain was captured by sequencing in a study of T cell repertoires in cytomegalovirus infection. Study as a whole: Matching HLA type, along with CMV infection, was indicated by public TCR beta signatures. Findings and limits, study-wide: Using cumulative public TCR beta family frequency, the authors identified those who carried CMV together with the relevant HLA. CMV-specific HLA-C-restricted TCR beta clonotypes dominated the ex vivo response.

This CDR3 contains 18 residues. The V gene's germline CDR1 is MNHEY and CDR2 SVGEGT. The trim removed 4 bases at V and 4 bases at J, leaving 15 bases unmatched. TCRdb reprocessed the reads via MiXCR and lists one record per CDR3 protein. Among approximately 250,000 distinct CDR3 sequences, about 12% were seen once, and the ten largest hold about 1.5%. This clonotype was seen ten or more times. Its specificity is unknown. The sample consisted of PBMCs. This sequence originates from a human donor in good health (CMV status not recorded). Some clones in this sample may be carry-over from other donors' samples. This chain uses TRBV6-2 or TRBV6-3 with TRBJ2-1; 8 bases align to TRBD2. The CDR3 DNA follows: TGTGCCAGCAGTTCCTTATACCTGAGCGGGGGCGGGTACAATGAGCAGTTCTTC. It is translated as CASSSLYLSGGGYNEQFF.